What follows are 10 T cell receptor beta chains derived from one specimen sequenced in a study of T cell changes during pregnancy in multiple sclerosis. Libraries were prepared by immunoSEQ multiplex PCR; TCRdb keeps only in-frame clonotypes and omits some of them. The sample holds about 17,000 clones, approximately 85% seen once. The sequencing used CD8+ T cells from peripheral blood mononuclear cells, collected after pregnancy. The source is a female donor in good health, enrolled as a control in a pregnancy study.

The V and J genes are TRBV4-1 and TRBJ2-7, with 7 bases identical to TRBD2. The germline V gene has CDR1 MGHRA and CDR2 YSYEKL. The CDR3 covers 14 residues. V dropped 1 base and J dropped 3; count of bases not matched to a gene: 3. The chain's CDR3 is CASSQGSSGYEQYF. CDR3 DNA sequence: TGCGCCAGCAGCCAAGGTTCTAGCGGCTACGAGCAGTACTTC.

This chain joins TRBV5-8 and TRBJ1-5, with 8 bases identical to TRBD1. The germline gives CDR1 SGHTS, CDR2 YDEGEE. The V and J ends lost 6 bases and 2 bases, in that order; junction bases with no gene match: 10. CDR3 length: 16 amino acids. DNA for the CDR3: TGTGCCAGCAACCAAAGACAGGGGAAAGGCAATCAGCCCCAGCATTTT. Encoded protein: CASNQRQGKGNQPQHF.

The chain is built from TRBV29-1 and TRBJ2-7, with TRBD2 matching over 9 bases. Trimming took 1 base from V and 4 from J; bases not matched to a gene: 2. The CDR3 totals 13 residues. Germline V lookup: CDR1 SQVTM, CDR2 ANQGSEA. In DNA form, the CDR3 reads TGCAGCGTTGAAGGGACTAGCGTTTACGAGCAGTACTTC. This gives the protein CSVEGTSVYEQYF.

This clone was detected only a few times. This rearrangement joins TRBV4-2 to TRBJ2-1; TRBD2 matches 12 bases. Trimming at V came to 3 bases and at J to 7 bases, leaving 10 bases not matched to a gene. The CDR3 extends over 17 amino acids. Germline CDR1 is LGHNA and CDR2 is YNFKEQ. The CDR3 region is CASSQADSSGGANEQFF. Written as DNA, the CDR3 is TGTGCCAGCAGCCAGGCCGATTCTAGCGGGGGGGCAAATGAGCAGTTCTTC.

The rearrangement joins TRBV6-5 to TRBJ2-7, with D maybe TRBD1 (5 bases). Germline loops: CDR1 MNHEY, CDR2 SVGAGI. V dropped 6 bases and J dropped 0 bases, with 12 bases sitting between them. The CDR3 covers 14 residues. CDR3 residues: CASSRQTSSYEQYF. DNA for the CDR3: TGTGCCAGCAGCCGACAGACCTCCTCCTACGAGCAGTACTTC.

This clone was detected once. This chain joins TRBV6-1 and TRBJ1-1; the match to TRBD1 covers 10 bases. Per the germline V gene, CDR1 is MNHNS and CDR2 is SASEGT. There are 13 residues in the CDR3. V dropped 11 bases and J dropped 4; count of bases not matched to a gene: 7. The CDR3 loop reads CACRGTGVTEAFF. The CDR3, as DNA: TGTGCCTGTCGGGGGACAGGGGTCACTGAAGCTTTCTTT.

This clone appeared a few times. V is TRBV10-3 and J is TRBJ2-1; 7 bases are a match to TRBD2. J lost 8 bases, V lost 3 bases, and 10 bases had no gene match. The germline gives CDR1 ENHRY, CDR2 SYGVKD. CDR3 length: 15 residues. The CDR3 bases are TGTGCCATCAGTGAAGGCGGGAGATCAATCGATGAGCAGTTCTTC. This translates into CAISEGGRSIDEQFF.

The chain uses TRBV19 and TRBJ2-7, with 9 bases matching TRBD2. CDR3 size: 15 residues. V lost 1 base and J lost 6; bases outside the gene matches: 7. Germline CDR1 and CDR2: LNHDA and SQIVND (reference sequence). The CDR3 loop reads CASSIGGRALGEQYF. The CDR3 DNA sequence: TGTGCCAGTAGTATAGGCGGGAGGGCCCTCGGCGAGCAGTACTTC.

The chain employs TRBV9 and TRBJ1-1, with D hard to call. The CDR3 extends over 12 amino acids. Between the trimmed V and J ends, which lost 0 bases and 7 bases, there was a span of 7 bases. Germline CDR1 reads SGDLS; CDR2 reads YYNGEE. CDR3: CASSVAGSEAFF. CDR3 DNA sequence: TGTGCCAGCAGCGTAGCTGGCAGTGAAGCTTTCTTT.

The rearrangement uses TRBV5-1 and TRBJ2-7; 7 bases are a match to TRBD1. Germline values: CDR1 SGHRS, CDR2 YFSETQ. This CDR3 region has 15 residues. Trimming removed 0 bases from V and 7 bases from J; junction bases left unmatched: 10. CDR3 nucleotide sequence: TGCGCCAGCAGCTTGGAATCAATGTCGGACAGGGAGCAGTACTTC. It translates to CASSLESMSDREQYF.